These 10 T cell receptor beta chains originate from one sample sequenced in a study of T-cell reconstitution after alpha-beta-depleted transplantation in children. Molecular barcoding with unique molecular identifiers was used for the TCRbeta library. TCRdb re-analysed the PCR reads in MiXCR, keeping a single row per CDR3 protein. The sample lists some 310,000 distinct CDR3 sequences, roughly 21% occurring once. Sequenced material: PBMCs, mostly from graft donor cells, taken 180 days after TCRalphabeta/CD19-depleted stem cell transplant. All receptors come from a male patient between 5 and 17 years old who had a stem cell transplant for acute lymphoblastic leukemia, so the T cells may come from the graft donor.

This clonotype was counted only a few times. The CDR3 sequence: CSARDQGGSSYEQYF. As DNA, the CDR3 is TGCAGTGCTAGAGATCAGGGCGGGAGTTCCTACGAGCAGTACTTC. The chain carries TRBV20-1 and TRBJ2-7; 7 nucleotides agree with TRBD2. The CDR3 is 15 residues long. Germline assignment: CDR1 DFQATT and CDR2 SNEGSKA (reference sequence). The junction had 6 bases not matched to a gene; V was cut back by 0 bases and J by 1 base.

This rearrangement joins TRBV20-1 to TRBJ2-1, with D perhaps being TRBD1 or TRBD2 (5 bases each). V was shortened by 4 bases and J by 6 bases, with 25 bases between the two germline ends. Germline V CDR1 and CDR2: DFQATT, SNEGSKA (reference sequence). The CDR3 has 17 residues. This CDR3 reads CSATGAVFTFTGNEQFF. The DNA of the CDR3 is TGCAGTGCTACCGGGGCAGTTTTTACCTTTACGGGCAATGAGCAGTTCTTC.

The chain uses TRBV18 and TRBJ1-1, with 7 positions matching TRBD1. The CDR3 runs to 15 residues. V shed 3 bases and J 0 bases; nucleotides not matched to a gene: 4. CDR1 is KGHSH and CDR2 is LQKENI in the germline V gene. The chain's CDR3 is CASSPLGQLNTEAFF. The CDR3 DNA reads TGTGCCAGCTCACCGTTGGGACAGCTGAACACTGAAGCTTTCTTT.

This clonotype was found a few times. The chain couples TRBV20-1 to TRBJ2-2; 8 nucleotides match TRBD2. CDR1 and CDR2 from the germline V gene are DFQATT and SNEGSKA (reference sequence). There are 15 residues in the CDR3. J gave up 5 bases and V 5 bases, and 10 bases lay outside the gene matches. Written as DNA, the CDR3 is TGCAGTGCTTCTCGGACTAGCCAGGGAACCGGGGAGCTGTTTTTT. This gives the protein CSASRTSQGTGELFF.

This clonotype was observed a few times. The chain combines TRBV3-1 with TRBJ2-4; 7 bases align to TRBD1. With 5 bases clipped from V and 1 base from J, the junction kept 2 bases outside the gene matches. Germline V CDR1 and CDR2: LGHDT, YNNKEL (reference sequence). The CDR3 is made up of 14 amino acids. The CDR3, as DNA: TGTGCCAGCAGCAACAGGGGTGCCAAAAACATTCAGTACTTC. Protein: CASSNRGAKNIQYF.

This clonotype was seen more than once but under ten times. The CDR3, as DNA: TGCAGTGCTAGAGATACTGCGGGTTCTTACAATGAGCAGTTCTTC. This translates into CSARDTAGSYNEQFF. This chain uses TRBV20-1 with TRBJ2-1; the D gene is possibly TRBD2 (5 bases). Deletions cut 0 bases from V and 4 bases from J, with 13 bases between. The germline CDR1 and CDR2 sequences are DFQATT and SNEGSKA (reference sequence). This CDR3 spans 15 amino acids.

This chain uses TRBV12-3 or TRBV12-4 with TRBJ2-7, with 8 positions matching TRBD1. The CDR3 has 16 amino acids. V was clipped by 1 base and J by 9 bases; unmatched bases: 14. The CDR3 DNA reads TGTGCCAGCAGTTTAGTAAGAGGACAGGGTCCCGCGGCGCAGTACTTC. Translating gives CASSLVRGQGPAAQYF.

This chain connects TRBV9 to TRBJ1-2; 8 bases fit TRBD1. CDR1 is SGDLS, CDR2 YYNGEE, per germline. This CDR3 spans 15 amino acids. The J segment lost 6 bases and the V segment lost 0 bases, leaving 7 bases of the junction unmatched. As DNA, the CDR3 is TGTGCCAGCAGCGTAGTGGCAGGGGGCGCGGATGGCTACACCTTC. This gives the protein CASSVVAGGADGYTF.

This clonotype has a handful of counts. This sequence joins TRBV3-1 and TRBJ2-1; TRBD1 or TRBD2 may be the D gene (5 bases each). Trimming removed 0 bases from V and 5 bases from J, with 14 bases in between. This CDR3 contains 16 residues. CDR1 is LGHDT, CDR2 YNNKEL, per germline (reference sequence). As DNA, the CDR3 is TGTGCCAGCAGCCAAGATTTGGGGGTCTCTGACAATGAGCAGTTCTTC. Translated, it gives CASSQDLGVSDNEQFF.

The chain has TRBV15 and TRBJ2-1; 8 bases fit TRBD2. Per germline, CDR1 LNHNV and CDR2 YYDKDF (reference sequence). The CDR3 totals 15 residues. Trimming removed 1 base from V and 7 bases from J; junction bases left unmatched: 6. The CDR3 DNA is TGTGCCACCAGCAGAGGTCGGCGGGAGGTTAATGAGCAGTTCTTC. It translates to CATSRGRREVNEQFF.